The TCR beta chain described here comes from a study of CD8 T cells in ankylosing spondylitis. The CDR3 is made up of 16 amino acids. Germline V gene sequence: CDR1 SGHVS, CDR2 FQNEAQ. Germline trimming cut 5 bases from V and 5 bases from J; bases unmatched to any gene: 11. Whole-study results and caveats: Existing reports had already noted some motif variants in reactive arthritis synovial fluid and blood.

In TCRdb, the 5' RACE reads were re-called with MiXCR into one record per CDR3 protein. In the table there are under 150,000 distinct CDR3 sequences, roughly 8.8% of which are singletons. This clonotype was found many times. Its antigen remains unidentified. The TCR comes from a male donor with ankylosing spondylitis. Sequences were obtained from synovial fluid, either unsorted or a sorted T cell fraction (not recorded which). The rearrangement joins TRBV7-8 to TRBJ1-4; 7 bases match TRBD1. CDR3 DNA sequence: TGTGCCAGCAGCGTGTGGTCGGGACAGCAAAATGAAAAACTGTTTTTT. Protein sequence: CASSVWSGQQNEKLFF.